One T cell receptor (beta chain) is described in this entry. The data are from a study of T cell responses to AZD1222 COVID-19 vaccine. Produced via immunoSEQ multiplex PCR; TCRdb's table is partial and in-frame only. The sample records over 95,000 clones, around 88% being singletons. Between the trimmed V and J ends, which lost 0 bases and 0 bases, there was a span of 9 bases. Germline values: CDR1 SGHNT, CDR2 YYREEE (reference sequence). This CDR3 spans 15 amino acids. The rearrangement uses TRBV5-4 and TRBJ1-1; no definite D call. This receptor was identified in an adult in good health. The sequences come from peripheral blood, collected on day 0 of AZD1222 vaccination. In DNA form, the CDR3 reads TGTGCCAGCAGCTTGGGAAATAACGTGAACACTGAAGCTTTCTTT. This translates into CASSLGNNVNTEAFF.